This T cell receptor beta chain was documented in a study of T-cell memory formation after mild COVID-19. V lost 4 bases, J lost 4 bases, and 7 bases lay in between. The CDR3 consists of 12 residues. TCRdb recomputed calls from the 5' RACE reads with MiXCR, one row per CDR3 protein. The sample lists a few hundred thousand distinct CDR3 sequences, more than 20% seen once, with about 12% in the top ten. The material sequenced was PBMCs or a T cell subset sorted from them (not recorded which). The chain joins TRBV12-3 or TRBV12-4 to TRBJ1-2; no reliable D call. The sequence came from an adult woman who had mild COVID-19 (a few samples of this study predate the infection). Cell type and time point are not known. CDR3 protein: CASSSTPYGYTF. CDR3 coding DNA: TGTGCCAGCAGTTCGACACCCTATGGCTACACCTTC.